The 20 T cell receptor beta chains reported below all come from one sample, sequenced in a study of blood T cell repertoires in COVID-19. TCRdb's copy holds only in-frame clones and misses some; the assay was immunoSEQ multiplex PCR. The repertoire consists of under 300,000 clones, with around 90% occurring once and the leading ten covering roughly 2.1%. The sample was peripheral blood. Receptor source: a man aged 45-65 years with acute or convalescent COVID-19.

This sequence joins TRBV5-4 and TRBJ1-2, with 7 nucleotides matching TRBD1. Trimming removed 0 bases from V and 5 bases from J; junction bases left unmatched: 7. Germline loops: CDR1 SGHNT, CDR2 YYREEE (reference sequence). The CDR3 totals 15 residues. The CDR3 DNA sequence: TGTGCCAGCAGCTTGGAGGAGGGGGCTAGGTATGGCTACACCTTC. The encoded protein is CASSLEEGARYGYTF.

The genes are TRBV2 and TRBJ1-2; TRBD1 is a possible D gene (6 bases). In germline, CDR1 is SNHLY, CDR2 FYNNEI. Deletions cut 0 bases from V and 4 bases from J, with 9 bases between. The CDR3 sequence is 14 residues long. The CDR3: CASSEATGTYGYTF. The CDR3 DNA follows: TGTGCCAGCAGTGAAGCCACAGGGACCTATGGCTACACCTTC.

This chain joins TRBV5-4 and TRBJ1-5, with D maybe TRBD1 (6 bases). The germline gives CDR1 SGHNT, CDR2 YYREEE (reference sequence). The CDR3 has 14 amino acids. The V end lost 0 bases, the J end lost 7 bases, and 11 bases lay between the germline ends. In DNA, the CDR3 is TGTGCCAGCAGCTTGGGAACGGGGGGCCAGCCCCAGCATTTT. It translates to CASSLGTGGQPQHF. The full variable domain, its missing parts supplied by reference TRBV5-4 and TRBJ1-5, is ETGVTQSPTHLIKTRGQQVTLRCSSQSGHNTVSWYQQALGQGPQFIFQYYREEENGRGNFPPRFSGLQFPNYSSELNVNALELDDSALYLCASSLGTGGQPQHFGDGTRLSIL.

The CDR3 here is CASSQGSASGGETQYF. CDR3 bases: TGTGCCAGCAGCCAAGGTTCCGCTAGCGGGGGTGAGACCCAGTACTTC. The rearrangement links TRBV14 to TRBJ2-5; 10 positions match TRBD2. The germline CDR1 and CDR2 sequences are SGHDN and FVKESK. This CDR3 has 16 residues. The V gene end was trimmed by 1 base and the J gene end by 5 bases; junction bases not matched to a gene: 7.

The chain recombines TRBV4-1 with TRBJ1-1; tentatively, D is TRBD1 (5 bases). Trimming took 4 bases from V and 3 from J, leaving 12 bases between them. The CDR3 is 14 amino acids. CDR1 MGHRA and CDR2 YSYEKL come from the germline V gene. The CDR3 protein is CASSLRGGDTEAFF. The CDR3 DNA reads TGCGCCAGCAGCCTTCGGGGGGGGGACACTGAAGCTTTCTTT.

The J gene is TRBJ2-7, the V gene TRBV2; D unclear. Germline V gene lookup returns CDR1 SNHLY and CDR2 FYNNEI. The CDR3 length is 11 residues. Trimming removed 4 bases from V and 4 bases from J, with 5 bases in between. CDR3 protein: CASSVQYEQYF. The CDR3 bases are TGTGCCAGCAGTGTTCAATACGAGCAGTACTTC.

The V gene is TRBV6-2 or TRBV6-3, the J gene TRBJ1-3; a possible D gene is TRBD1 (6 bases). The germline CDR1 and CDR2 sequences are MNHEY and SVGEGT. The V gene lost 4 bases and the J gene lost 0 bases, with 10 bases spanning the gap. This CDR3 region has 15 residues. CDR3 in DNA: TGTGCCAGCAGTTCGACAGGTGTCTCTGGAAACACCATATATTTT. Translation: CASSSTGVSGNTIYF.

The chain joins TRBV3-1 (or the pseudogene TRBV3-2) to TRBJ1-4; 8 positions match TRBD1. The CDR3 has 14 residues. Trimming cost V 3 bases and J 8 bases; bases outside gene matches: 5. The V gene's germline CDR1 is LGHDT and CDR2 YNNKEL (reference sequence). The CDR3 loop is CASSQQGAGEKLFF. CDR3 nucleotides: TGTGCCAGCAGCCAGCAGGGGGCGGGGGAAAAACTGTTTTTT.

The chain joins TRBV7-2 to TRBJ2-7; 8 bases fit TRBD1. CDR1 and CDR2 (germline): SGHTA, FQGNSA. The CDR3 is 14 residues long. V gave up 5 bases and J gave up 1 base; unmatched junction bases: 4. CDR3 nucleotide sequence: TGTGCCAGCAGCGCCCGGGACAGGTCCTACGAGCAGTACTTC. Translated, it gives CASSARDRSYEQYF.

The chain links TRBV9 to TRBJ1-2, with D hard to call. The germline gives CDR1 SGDLS, CDR2 YYNGEE. The V gene lost 0 bases and the J gene lost 4 bases, with 13 bases spanning the gap. The CDR3 has 15 residues. CDR3 amino acids: CASSVGSLSFYGYTF. Written as DNA, the CDR3 is TGTGCCAGCAGCGTAGGTAGCCTTTCTTTCTATGGCTACACCTTC.

Details on this clone: The identical CDR3 is also encoded by other nucleotide sequences in the sample. V gene TRBV3-1 (or the pseudogene TRBV3-2) combines with J gene TRBJ2-5, with D maybe TRBD1 (5 bases). This CDR3 has 13 amino acids. V gave up 4 bases and J gave up 5 bases, with 11 bases separating them. The germline gives CDR1 LGHDT, CDR2 YNNKEL (reference sequence). CDR3 bases: TGTGCCAGCAGCCCAAGGGGTGGGGAGACCCAGTACTTC. Its protein is CASSPRGGETQYF.

This clone was detected only once. The chain has TRBV12-3 or TRBV12-4 and TRBJ1-2, with 7 bases that match TRBD1. Trimming cost V 4 bases and J 4 bases; bases outside gene matches: 3. CDR3 length equals 13 residues. CDR3 protein: CASSSTGRYGYTF. CDR3 DNA: TGTGCCAGCAGTTCGACAGGGCGCTATGGCTACACCTTC.

The chain has TRBV5-6 and TRBJ1-1; a possible D gene is TRBD1 (6 bases). Trimming stripped 3 bases from V and 0 bases from J, with 9 bases between. Germline CDR1 reads SGHDT; CDR2 reads YYEEEE. The CDR3 has 14 residues. CDR3 amino acids: CASSSDRLNTEAFF. The CDR3, as DNA: TGTGCCAGCAGCTCGGACAGACTGAACACTGAAGCTTTCTTT. The variable domain in full, with the rest retrieved from reference TRBV5-6 and TRBJ1-1, is DAGVTQSPTHLIKTRGQQVTLRCSPKSGHDTVSWYQQALGQGPQFIFQYYEEEERQRGNFPDRFSGHQFPNYSSELNVNALLLGDSALYLCASSSDRLNTEAFFGQGTRLTVV.

The chain recombines TRBV7-6 with TRBJ1-4, with D uncertain. The V end was cut by 5 bases, the J end by 0 bases, with 13 bases between. Germline values: CDR1 SGHVS, CDR2 FNYEAQ. The CDR3 loop spans 16 amino acids. CDR3 residues: CASSPFNGATNEKLFF. CDR3 DNA sequence: TGTGCCAGCAGCCCCTTTAACGGGGCAACTAATGAAAAACTGTTTTTT.

The chain uses TRBV6-1 and TRBJ1-2; D is uncertain. Trimming took 0 bases from V and 5 from J, leaving 10 bases between them. This CDR3 comprises 14 residues. Germline assignment: CDR1 MNHNS and CDR2 SASEGT. CDR3: CASSEANSNYGYTF. The CDR3 coding sequence is TGTGCCAGCAGTGAAGCCAACAGCAATTATGGCTACACCTTC.

This sequence joins TRBV9 and TRBJ1-6; TRBD1 matches at 8 bases. CDR1 SGDLS and CDR2 YYNGEE come from the germline V gene. Germline trimming cut 0 bases from V and 10 bases from J; bases unmatched to any gene: 6. This CDR3 region has 15 residues. The CDR3 DNA sequence: TGTGCCAGCAGCGTAGAAGTGACAGGGGAGTCACCCCTCCACTTT. This translates into CASSVEVTGESPLHF. The whole variable domain, remainder taken from reference TRBV9 and TRBJ1-6, is DSGVTQTPKHLITATGQRVTLRCSPRSGDLSVYWYQQSLDQGLQFLIQYYNGEERAKGNILERFSAQQFPDLHSELNLSSLELGDSALYFCASSVEVTGESPLHFGNGTRLTVT.

This clone occurred once. The rearrangement uses TRBV2 and TRBJ2-1, with 7 bases that match TRBD2. The V gene end was trimmed by 11 bases and the J gene end by 9 bases; junction bases not matched to a gene: 13. The CDR3 length is 13 residues. Germline CDR1 and CDR2: SNHLY and FYNNEI. The CDR3 reads CASQPSGEGEQFF. The CDR3 bases are TGTGCCTCTCAGCCCAGCGGGGAGGGTGAGCAGTTCTTC.

DNA of the CDR3: TGTGCCTGGAACAGGGGGGAGCAGCCCCAGCATTTT. Its translation: CAWNRGEQPQHF. The V call is TRBV30, the J call TRBJ1-5; 8 bases agree with TRBD1. Trimming cost V 4 bases and J 7 bases; bases outside gene matches: 3. CDR3 length equals 12 residues. Germline CDR1 reads GTSNPN; CDR2 reads SVGIG (reference sequence).

The CDR3 is CASSQRETGTEAFF. In nucleotides, the CDR3 is TGTGCCAGCAGCCAAAGGGAAACGGGGACTGAAGCTTTCTTT. The chain links TRBV3-1 (or the pseudogene TRBV3-2) to TRBJ1-1; no reliable D call. There are 14 residues in the CDR3. Looked up from germline, CDR1 is LGHDT and CDR2 is YNNKEL (reference sequence). Trimming left V 2 bases short and J 5 bases short, with 12 bases between.

V gene TRBV7-8 combines with J gene TRBJ2-3, with TRBD1 matching over 12 bases. The CDR3 spans 17 residues. Germline V gives CDR1 SGHVS, CDR2 FQNEAQ. V lost 0 bases, J lost 6 bases, and 7 bases stayed unmatched. The CDR3 spells CASSLAGGGQGADTQYF. CDR3 in DNA: TGTGCCAGCAGCTTAGCTGGGGGGGGACAGGGGGCTGATACGCAGTATTTT.